Shown below are 11 T cell receptor beta chains from a single sample sequenced in a study of blood T cell repertoires in COVID-19. Assay used: immunoSEQ multiplex PCR; TCRdb lists only in-frame clones, some missing. The sample contains tens of thousands of clones, 84% of which appear only once. The specimen was peripheral blood. These receptors all come from a human donor in a cohort sampled during active COVID-19.

CDR3 residues: CASSIGNTDTQYF. CDR3 sequence (DNA): TGTGCCAGTAGTATCGGGAACACAGATACGCAGTATTTT. The chain uses TRBV19 and TRBJ2-3; tentative D call: TRBD2 (5 bases). Germline loops: CDR1 LNHDA, CDR2 SQIVND (reference sequence). This CDR3 has 13 amino acids. V was pared by 3 bases and J by 2 bases, with 6 bases between.

The chain links TRBV7-9 to TRBJ2-2, with 7 nucleotides matching TRBD2. Trimming cost V 5 bases and J 3 bases; bases outside gene matches: 9. The germline gives CDR1 SEHNR, CDR2 FQNEAQ (reference sequence). The CDR3 loop spans 16 amino acids. Written as DNA, the CDR3 is TGTGCCAGCAGCGTACCGGGACTAACACACACCGGGGAGCTGTTTTTT. Translation: CASSVPGLTHTGELFF.

The chain's CDR3 is CASSIGQGVTEAFF. The CDR3 coding sequence is TGCGCCAGCAGCATAGGACAGGGGGTCACTGAAGCTTTCTTT. This chain uses TRBV5-1 with TRBJ1-1, with 10 positions matching TRBD1. Per the germline V gene, CDR1 is SGHRS and CDR2 is YFSETQ. The J segment lost 4 bases and the V segment lost 4 bases, leaving 4 bases of the junction unmatched. The CDR3 extends over 14 amino acids. Drawing the rest from reference TRBV5-1 and TRBJ1-1, the complete variable domain is KAGVTQTPRYLIKTRGQQVTLSCSPISGHRSVSWYQQTPGQGLQFLFEYFSETQRNKGNFPGRFSGRQFSNSRSEMNVSTLELGDSALYLCASSIGQGVTEAFFGQGTRLTVV.

This rearrangement joins TRBV12-3 or TRBV12-4 to TRBJ1-1; TRBD1 is a possible D gene (5 bases). The CDR3 sequence is 12 residues long. V was trimmed by 5 bases and J by 11 bases, leaving 15 bases between them. The CDR3 DNA reads TGTGCCAGCAGTGATTACTCAGGGAATGCTTTCTTT. It codes for CASSDYSGNAFF.

This clone was seen a few times. This rearrangement joins TRBV19 to TRBJ1-1, with a possible D match to TRBD1 (5 bases). This CDR3 spans 15 amino acids. Trimming took off 5 bases at V and 0 bases at J, with 13 bases between the two ends. Germline loops: CDR1 LNHDA, CDR2 SQIVND (reference sequence). The CDR3 nucleotides read TGTGCCAGTAGTGCAGGGCTTCTCATGAACACTGAAGCTTTCTTT. Translated: CASSAGLLMNTEAFF.

This chain connects TRBV6-6 to TRBJ2-3, with D unclear. CDR3 length: 13 residues. Trimming left V 5 bases short and J 1 base short, with 7 bases between. The germline V gene has CDR1 MNHNY and CDR2 SVGAGI (reference sequence). The CDR3 is CASSPQGTDTQYF. The CDR3 DNA reads TGTGCCAGCAGTCCCCAGGGCACAGATACGCAGTATTTT.

The rearrangement links TRBV6-5 to TRBJ1-6, with D tentatively TRBD1 (5 bases). The length of the CDR3 is 15 residues. Germline CDR1 is MNHEY and CDR2 is SVGAGI. Trimming removed 7 bases from V and 1 base from J, with 11 bases in between. The CDR3 loop is CASMVGASYNSPLHF. CDR3 nucleotide sequence: TGTGCCAGCATGGTAGGGGCATCCTATAATTCACCCCTCCACTTT.

The V call is TRBV10-3, the J call TRBJ2-3; D remains ambiguous. Germline V gene sequence: CDR1 ENHRY, CDR2 SYGVKD. Trimming pared 3 bases from V and 0 bases from J, leaving 10 bases between. This CDR3 region has 15 residues. The CDR3 loop is CAISDRVTSTDTQYF. CDR3 coding DNA: TGTGCCATCAGTGACCGCGTAACTAGCACAGATACGCAGTATTTT.

The chain links TRBV24-1 to TRBJ2-7, with 7 nucleotides matching TRBD1. There are 20 residues in the CDR3. V was pared by 1 base and J by 2 bases, with 19 bases of the junction left unmatched. CDR1 KGHDR and CDR2 SFDVKD come from the germline V gene. The chain's CDR3 is CATSDFSPDPLQGFAYEQYF. CDR3 in DNA: TGTGCCACCAGTGATTTCAGCCCCGACCCACTACAGGGGTTTGCCTACGAGCAGTACTTC.

V is TRBV2 and J is TRBJ1-3; no clear D. CDR1 and CDR2 from the germline V gene are SNHLY and FYNNEI. The V and J ends lost 2 bases and 8 bases respectively, with 13 bases between them. This CDR3 spans 14 amino acids. The CDR3 protein is CASSETGFGYTIYF. In nucleotides, the CDR3 is TGTGCCAGCAGTGAAACCGGGTTCGGGTACACCATATATTTT.

This clone was seen only a few times. The chain joins TRBV27 to TRBJ2-7, with 7 bases lining up with TRBD1. Germline V gene data show CDR1 as MNHEY and CDR2 as SMNVEV (reference sequence). The CDR3 contains 14 residues. V was clipped by 3 bases and J by 5 bases; unmatched bases: 7. The CDR3 reads CASSFGRQGHEQYF. CDR3 nucleotide sequence: TGTGCCAGCAGTTTCGGGCGACAGGGCCACGAGCAGTACTTC.